This is a list of T cell receptor beta chains from one sample in a study of CD8+ T cells in alopecia areata. Generated by immunoSEQ multiplex PCR, the TCRdb table keeps only in-frame clones and is missing some. Of roughly 250,000 clones listed, 67% were seen once; the top ten hold 1% to 1.5%. Sample: CD4+ T cells sorted from blood, taken at week 0. The receptors come from a human donor with alopecia areata. Both conserved end residues are part of each CDR3. The order of the fields is V gene, D gene, J gene, clone size, CDR3 DNA, CDR3 protein. D genes are given only for firm matches. Not all rows give a size; the values are once, few, many and, for expanded clones, a class.

>TRBV29-1|NA|TRBJ1-1|NA
TGCAGCGCTTCTGGATGGGGGAACACTGAAGCTTTCTTT
CSASGWGNTEAFF
>TRBV4-3|NA|TRBJ1-4|once
TGCGCCAGCAGCCAATATCCCGGGACATATAATGAAAAACTGTTTTTT
CASSQYPGTYNEKLFF
>TRBV7-6|TRBD1|TRBJ2-3|NA
TGTGCCAGCAGCCCCGGACAGGGGGTTGATACGCAGTATTTT
CASSPGQGVDTQYF
>TRBV29-1|TRBD1|TRBJ1-1|NA
TGCAGCGCGGACAGGGGCCCGAACACTGAAGCTTTCTTT
CSADRGPNTEAFF
>TRBV6-5|TRBD1|TRBJ2-2|few
TGTGCCTGCCGCGGGACAGGGTTCACCGGGGAGCTGTTTTTT
CACRGTGFTGELFF
>TRBV18|NA|TRBJ2-1|NA
TGTGCCAGCTCACCACTGGCCGGATACAATGAGCAGTTCTTC
CASSPLAGYNEQFF
>TRBV7-3|NA|TRBJ1-1|NA
TGTGCCAGCAGCTTAAAAGGCCCCCCGTCTGAAGCTTTCTTT
CASSLKGPPSEAFF
>TRBV2|NA|TRBJ1-2|once
TGTGCCAGCAGTGAAGGGAACGGCTATGGCTACACCTTC
CASSEGNGYGYTF
>TRBV7-2|NA|TRBJ2-3|few
TGTGCCAGCAGCTTACGTCTTAGCACAGATACGCAGTATTTT
CASSLRLSTDTQYF
>TRBV4-3|TRBD2|TRBJ2-1|few
TGCGCCAGCAGCCTACTAGCGGGGGGGCTGTACAATGAGCAGTTCTTC
CASSLLAGGLYNEQFF
>TRBV7-2|NA|TRBJ1-1|NA
TGTGCCAGCAGCTTAGAACAGGGTGGTACTGAAGCTTTCTTT
CASSLEQGGTEAFF
>TRBV29-1|NA|TRBJ2-5|few
TGCAGCGTTGAAGCTAGCCCCGTGGGGACCCAGTACTTC
CSVEASPVGTQYF
>TRBV15|TRBD1|TRBJ2-7|few
TGTGCCACCAGCAGACCGGGGACAGCCGAGCGGTACTTC
CATSRPGTAERYF
>TRBV6-5|TRBD1|TRBJ1-2|NA
TGTGCCAGCAGTTACTCGGTCCAGGGGGCGGGTGGCTACACCTTC
CASSYSVQGAGGYTF
>TRBV9|NA|TRBJ2-3|NA
TGTGCCAGCAGCTTAGCGGATACGCAGTATTTT
CASSLADTQYF
>TRBV6-1|TRBD1|TRBJ2-7|NA
TGTGCCAGCAGTACTGTGACAGGGCCGTCCTACGAGCAGTACTTC
CASSTVTGPSYEQYF
>TRBV6-1|TRBD2|TRBJ2-7|few
TGTGCCAGCACCCTAGCGGGGGGCTACTCCTACGAGCAGTACTTC
CASTLAGGYSYEQYF
>TRBV2|TRBD2|TRBJ2-1|few
TGTGCCAGCACCGGACTTGCGGGGGGCCCCAATGAGCAGTTCTTC
CASTGLAGGPNEQFF
>TRBV20-1|TRBD1|TRBJ2-4|once
TGCAGTGCAAGGACAGGGGGTTTCGAGTACTTC
CSARTGGFEYF
>TRBV7-2|NA|TRBJ1-1|NA
TGTGCCAGCAGCAACACTAGATCGAACACTGAAGCTTTCTTT
CASSNTRSNTEAFF
>TRBV4-3|TRBD1|TRBJ2-5|NA
TGCGCCAGCAGCCAGACAGGGGAAGAGACCCAGTACTTC
CASSQTGEETQYF
>TRBV5-1|TRBD1|TRBJ2-7|NA
TGCGCCAGCAGCCCGGGGGCGGGACAGGGGGCCTACGAGCAGTACTTC
CASSPGAGQGAYEQYF
>TRBV11-1|NA|TRBJ2-7|NA
TGTGCCAGCAGTCCAGGGGCCTACGAGCAGTACTTC
CASSPGAYEQYF
>TRBV4-3|NA|TRBJ2-5|NA
TGCGCCAGCAGCCAAGACCGGGGTGGCCAGTACTTC
CASSQDRGGQYF
>TRBV30|NA|TRBJ1-2|NA
TGTGCCTGGAATCGGGGGGGAGATGGCTACACCTTC
CAWNRGGDGYTF
>TRBV7-2|NA|TRBJ1-2|NA
TGTGCCAGCAGCTTAGACGGGATTTATGGCTACACCTTC
CASSLDGIYGYTF
>TRBV5-6|TRBD1|TRBJ1-2|NA
TGTGCCAGCAGCTTGAAGGGGGCGCCCTATGGCTACACCTTC
CASSLKGAPYGYTF
>TRBV28|TRBD1|TRBJ1-2|NA
TGTGCCAGCAGTTTTCCGGGACAGGGGTTTCGCTACACCTTC
CASSFPGQGFRYTF
>TRBV5-6|TRBD2|TRBJ2-1|NA
TGTGCCAGCAGAGGGCTAGCGGGGAGGCGGGGCAATGAGCAGTTCTTC
CASRGLAGRRGNEQFF
>TRBV5-1|NA|TRBJ1-6|NA
TGCGCCAGCAGCTTGGGCGGGGTAATACCCCTCCACTTT
CASSLGGVIPLHF
>TRBV7-2|TRBD1|TRBJ1-5|NA
TGTGCCAGCAGCTTAGTTGGAGGGACAGGGAATCAGCCCCAGCATTTT
CASSLVGGTGNQPQHF
>TRBV7-2|TRBD1|TRBJ2-3|NA
TGTGCCAGCAGCCTCAGGACAGGGGGCACAGATACGCAGTATTTT
CASSLRTGGTDTQYF